The source of this TCR beta chain is a study of early stage breast cancer tumors. Study summary: Eight ER+/PR+/HER2- tumors were invasive ductal; a few were invasive lobular. Each sample averaged around 10-fold read coverage.

The study's findings and limits: Most shared enriched TCRB sequences were commonly generated ones. Tumor and normal breast were distinguished via blood comparison in most of the 16 patients.

Data came from immunoSEQ multiplex PCR; TCRdb stores just in-frame clones and leaves some out. Among about 63,000 clones, 60% to 85% were seen once, and the ten largest hold nearly 3.5%. This CDR3 is built from 15 residues. Germline lookup yields CDR1 SSHAT and CDR2 FNYEAQ (reference sequence). On this clone itself: What it binds is unknown. The junction shows a germline mismatch at one end, possibly a read error.

The chain links TRBV7-7 to TRBJ2-1, with D unclear. The sequence came from a person aged 25 to 40 with breast cancer. The sample was blood. In DNA, the CDR3 is TGTGCTAGCAGCTTAACGGATAGCTCCTACAATGAGCAGTTCTTC. Its translation is CASSLTDSSYNEQFF.